Below are 20 T cell receptor beta chains sequenced from a single sample in a study of cytomegalovirus exposure and HLA in healthy donors. Primers for the PCR totalled 60 Vbeta and 13 Jbeta. Repertoires were generated with immunoSEQ multiplex PCR, while TCRdb's copy carries only in-frame clones and drops some. The sample has 120,000 to 150,000 clones, 75% to 90% seen once; the top ten hold roughly 2.9%. The sample consisted of PBMCs. Receptors originate from a woman younger than 45 in good health and CMV-seronegative.

The rearrangement links TRBV9 to TRBJ1-3; D gene uncertain. The V end lost 0 bases, the J end lost 3 bases, and 10 bases lay between the germline ends. CDR3 size: 15 residues. Germline V gives CDR1 SGDLS, CDR2 YYNGEE. The CDR3 protein is CASSVGLGVGNTIYF. CDR3 DNA sequence: TGTGCCAGCAGCGTAGGTCTGGGAGTTGGAAACACCATATATTTT.

This clone was observed at least ten times. A single base is all that separates this from a far larger clone, so a read error is likely. V and J are TRBV19 and TRBJ1-4, with D uncertain. The CDR3 covers 16 residues. V lost 2 bases, J lost 8 bases, and 18 bases lay in between. The germline V gene has CDR1 LNHDA and CDR2 SQIVND (reference sequence). In nucleotides, the CDR3 is TGTGCCAGTAGTATAACGGTGGAGCGCCTGCGGGAAAAACTGTTTTTT. Translating gives CASSITVERLREKLFF.

This clone was counted between two and nine times. V and J are TRBV5-1 and TRBJ2-3; 9 bases match TRBD1. V shed 5 bases and J 1 base; nucleotides not matched to a gene: 2. The CDR3 totals 14 residues. The germline gives CDR1 SGHRS, CDR2 YFSETQ. In DNA, the CDR3 is TGCGCCAGCAGGAGGACAGGGGGCACAGATACGCAGTATTTT. This translates into CASRRTGGTDTQYF.

The chain has TRBV11-2 and TRBJ2-1, with D tentatively TRBD1 (7 bases). The CDR3 is 12 residues long. Germline assignment: CDR1 SGHAT and CDR2 FQNNGV. Between the trimmed V and J ends, which lost 5 bases and 9 bases, there was a span of 11 bases. CDR3 nucleotide sequence: TGTGCCAGCAGCGGAGGGGGCAGTGAGCAGTTCTTC. Protein: CASSGGGSEQFF.

The rearrangement links TRBV11-2 to TRBJ2-7; D may be TRBD2 (6 bases). Germline CDR1 reads SGHAT; CDR2 reads FQNNGV. Trimming shortened V by 3 bases and J by 4 bases, and 16 bases separated the two germline ends. The CDR3 extends over 15 amino acids. DNA of the CDR3: TGTGCCAGCAGCTTGCGAGGCGGCGCGGGGTACGAGCAGTACTTC. The encoded protein is CASSLRGGAGYEQYF.

This rearrangement joins TRBV7-2 to TRBJ1-1; a possible D gene is TRBD1 (6 bases). CDR3 length: 16 amino acids. Per the germline V gene, CDR1 is SGHTA and CDR2 is FQGNSA. Trimming pared 1 base from V and 5 bases from J, leaving 17 bases between. The CDR3 here is CASSLVGGWTKTEAFF. CDR3 coding DNA: TGTGCCAGCAGCTTAGTTGGGGGCTGGACCAAGACTGAAGCTTTCTTT.

The CDR3 DNA reads TGTGCCAGCAGCTCGGCTAAGACAAGAGAGAACACTGAAGCTTTCTTT. Its translation: CASSSAKTRENTEAFF. The chain combines TRBV5-4 with TRBJ1-1; D remains ambiguous. V lost 3 bases and J lost 1, with 16 bases in between. Per germline, CDR1 SGHNT and CDR2 YYREEE (reference sequence). The CDR3 spans 16 residues. Supplemented by reference TRBV5-4 and TRBJ1-1, the full variable domain reads ETGVTQSPTHLIKTRGQQVTLRCSSQSGHNTVSWYQQALGQGPQFIFQYYREEENGRGNFPPRFSGLQFPNYSSELNVNALELDDSALYLCASSSAKTRENTEAFFGQGTRLTVV.

This chain connects TRBV2 to TRBJ1-2; 7 bases agree with TRBD1. The CDR3 is made up of 14 amino acids. The germline V gene has CDR1 SNHLY and CDR2 FYNNEI. The V gene end was trimmed by 4 bases and the J gene end by 2 bases; junction bases not matched to a gene: 4. The CDR3 DNA reads as TGTGCCAGCAGTGCCGAGGGGGCCAACTATGGCTACACCTTC. It translates to CASSAEGANYGYTF.

The rearrangement links TRBV7-6 to TRBJ2-7; 10 bases map to TRBD1. Germline V CDR1 and CDR2: SGHVS, FNYEAQ. After removal of 2 bases from V and 4 bases from J, the junction contained 11 bases not matched to a gene. The CDR3 length is 17 residues. The CDR3 region has the DNA TGTGCCAGCAGCTTATTCGGACGCGGGACAGGGGTGTACGAGCAGTACTTC. This encodes CASSLFGRGTGVYEQYF.

The gene calls are TRBV7-8 and TRBJ2-1; D is perhaps TRBD2 (5 bases). V shed 7 bases and J shed 4 bases, with 8 bases lying between them. There are 12 residues in the CDR3. The germline gives CDR1 SGHVS, CDR2 FQNEAQ. The chain's CDR3 is CASTRGYNEQFF. In DNA, the CDR3 is TGTGCCAGCACCCGGGGTTACAATGAGCAGTTCTTC.

The J gene is TRBJ2-1, the V gene TRBV9, with D perhaps matching TRBD2 (5 bases). Trimming shortened V by 0 bases and J by 1 base, and 17 bases separated the two germline ends. The CDR3 length is 18 residues. The V gene's germline CDR1 is SGDLS and CDR2 YYNGEE. The CDR3 region is CASSVEIGLAVSYNEQFF. Here the CDR3 DNA reads TGTGCCAGCAGCGTAGAAATCGGGCTAGCTGTTTCCTACAATGAGCAGTTCTTC.

V is TRBV2 and J is TRBJ1-5; weak D call: TRBD1 (6 bases). Trimming left V 2 bases short and J 11 bases short, with 16 bases between. The CDR3 runs to 14 residues. The germline gives CDR1 SNHLY, CDR2 FYNNEI. This chain's CDR3 is CASSELGQSLSQHF. The CDR3 nucleotides are TGTGCCAGCAGTGAACTCGGACAGAGTTTGTCCCAGCATTTT.

The chain recombines TRBV14 with TRBJ2-2; TRBD1 aligns across 7 bases. In germline, CDR1 is SGHDN, CDR2 FVKESK. The CDR3 consists of 14 residues. Losses at the gene ends were 5 bases for V and 6 bases for J; bases not matched to a gene: 6. Here the CDR3 DNA reads TGTGCCAGCAGCTTGAACAGGGGCGCCGGGGAGCTGTTTTTT. It encodes CASSLNRGAGELFF.

The chain uses TRBV7-2 and TRBJ2-3, with D possibly TRBD1 on 6 matching bases. V was pared by 5 bases and J by 2 bases, with 17 bases between. The CDR3 consists of 16 residues. CDR1 and CDR2 (germline): SGHTA, FQGNSA. The CDR3 DNA reads as TGTGCCAGCAGCCCTGAGGGGACAAAAAACACAGATACGCAGTATTTT. As protein: CASSPEGTKNTDTQYF.

The rearrangement uses TRBV29-1 and TRBJ2-7; D remains ambiguous. CDR1 is SQVTM and CDR2 is ANQGSEA in the germline V gene. The CDR3 length is 12 residues. The V and J ends lost 4 bases and 1 base respectively, with 8 bases between them. The CDR3 reads CSVGQDSYEQYF. Here the CDR3 DNA reads TGCAGCGTTGGGCAGGATTCCTACGAGCAGTACTTC.

The chain recombines TRBV5-5 with TRBJ1-5, with 9 bases fitting TRBD1. Germline loops: CDR1 SGHKS, CDR2 YYEKEE (reference sequence). V was clipped by 4 bases and J by 7 bases; unmatched bases: 3. The CDR3 consists of 13 residues. The CDR3 bases are TGTGCCAGCAGCGCCGACAGGGGGCAGCCCCAGCATTTT. Its protein product is CASSADRGQPQHF.

This clone was counted a few times. The chain is built from TRBV6-1 and TRBJ2-2; the D gene is possibly TRBD1 (6 bases). Germline CDR1 and CDR2: MNHNS and SASEGT. V gave up 5 bases and J gave up 1 base, with 11 bases separating them. The CDR3 is 15 amino acids. CDR3 bases: TGTGCCAGCAGTTTAATGGGACAGAACACCGGGGAGCTGTTTTTT. As protein: CASSLMGQNTGELFF.

Concerning this clone itself: Other DNA sequences from this sample encode an identical CDR3 as well. The chain has TRBV5-1 and TRBJ2-1, with TRBD2 matching over 10 bases. CDR3 size: 16 residues. The junction had 8 bases not matched to a gene; V was cut back by 5 bases and J by 3 bases. Per germline, CDR1 SGHRS and CDR2 YFSETQ. The CDR3 DNA reads TGCGCCAGCAGTTCGAGGACTAGCGGAAACTACAATGAGCAGTTCTTC. It yields the protein CASSSRTSGNYNEQFF.

The chain employs TRBV19 and TRBJ1-1; no definite D call. This CDR3 is 13 amino acids long. V was shortened by 4 bases and J by 8 bases, with 14 bases between the two germline ends. The germline gives CDR1 LNHDA, CDR2 SQIVND (reference sequence). This CDR3 reads CASSTLLETEAFF. CDR3 bases: TGTGCCAGTAGTACCCTGTTGGAGACCGAAGCTTTCTTT.

V and J are TRBV7-3 and TRBJ2-6; 9 positions match TRBD1. This CDR3 is 18 amino acids long. The J segment lost 0 bases and the V segment lost 5 bases, leaving 8 bases of the junction unmatched. CDR1 and CDR2 from the germline V gene are SGHTA and FQGTGA. The CDR3 loop is CASSLTGTGFSGANVLTF. Written as DNA, the CDR3 is TGTGCCAGCAGCCTCACCGGGACAGGGTTCTCTGGGGCCAACGTCCTGACTTTC.